The rows below give T cell receptor beta chains drawn from one sample of a study of T cell repertoires in cytomegalovirus infection. TCRdb re-called the reads through MiXCR, storing one row per CDR3 protein. The sample records some 350,000 distinct CDR3 sequences, 25% to 30% being singletons. No antigen has been assigned to these receptors. This specimen consisted of cultured PBMCs, obtained from culture after CMV antigen stimulation. The receptor source for this set is a human donor in good health (CMV status not recorded). Some clones in this sample may be carry-over from other donors' samples. CDR3s include the opening cysteine and the closing phenylalanine or tryptophan. Fields, in order: V gene, clone size, D gene, J gene, CDR3 DNA, CDR3 protein. The D gene is left open where the match is weak. A clone size is listed for some rows: how often the clone was seen (once, few, many), or a class if it is expanded.

V gene: TRBV12-3/TRBV12-4; clone size: NA; D gene: TRBD2; J gene: TRBJ2-7; CDR3 DNA: TGTGCCAGCAGAAGAAGACTAGCGGGGTCCTACGAGCAGTACTTC; CDR3 protein: CASRRRLAGSYEQYF
V gene: TRBV4-1; clone size: few; D gene: NA; J gene: TRBJ2-7; CDR3 DNA: TGCGCCAGCAGCCAAGATTGGGGGGCAACCTACGAGCAGTACTTC; CDR3 protein: CASSQDWGATYEQYF
V gene: TRBV7-2; clone size: many; D gene: TRBD1; J gene: TRBJ2-7; CDR3 DNA: TGTGCCAGCAGCTTAGCGCTGGGACAGGGGAAACACGAGCAGTACTTC; CDR3 protein: CASSLALGQGKHEQYF
V gene: TRBV24-1; clone size: NA; D gene: NA; J gene: TRBJ1-2; CDR3 DNA: TGTGCCACCTCGGACGGCCTCTATGGCTACACCTTC; CDR3 protein: CATSDGLYGYTF
V gene: TRBV7-6; clone size: few; D gene: NA; J gene: TRBJ1-1; CDR3 DNA: TGTGCCAGCAGCCCATCGGACAGCTCGGGCACTGAAGCTTTCTTT; CDR3 protein: CASSPSDSSGTEAFF
V gene: TRBV5-4; clone size: NA; D gene: TRBD1; J gene: TRBJ1-1; CDR3 DNA: TGTGCCAGCAGCCTTCCGACAGGGCGGACTGAAGCTTTCTTT; CDR3 protein: CASSLPTGRTEAFF
V gene: TRBV27; clone size: NA; D gene: NA; J gene: TRBJ1-2; CDR3 DNA: TGTGCCAGCAGTTGGGGGTTTTGTCCTAACTATGGCTACACCTTC; CDR3 protein: CASSWGFCPNYGYTF
V gene: TRBV10-3; clone size: NA; D gene: NA; J gene: TRBJ1-6; CDR3 DNA: TGTGCCATCAGTGGAACAGGGCGGGGTTCACCCCTCCACTTT; CDR3 protein: CAISGTGRGSPLHF
V gene: TRBV7-2; clone size: many; D gene: NA; J gene: TRBJ1-1; CDR3 DNA: TGTGCCAGCAGCCCGCGAGGGGAGAAAATGAACACTGAAGCTTTCTTT; CDR3 protein: CASSPRGEKMNTEAFF
V gene: TRBV12-3/TRBV12-4; clone size: once; D gene: NA; J gene: TRBJ2-2; CDR3 DNA: TGTGCCAGCAGCTTCGGGAGAACGAACACCGGGGAGCTGTTTTTT; CDR3 protein: CASSFGRTNTGELFF
V gene: TRBV11-2; clone size: many; D gene: NA; J gene: TRBJ1-2; CDR3 DNA: TGTGCCAGCAGCTTAGAACCTTCGGGAAGGGGCTATGGCTACACCTTC; CDR3 protein: CASSLEPSGRGYGYTF
V gene: TRBV28; clone size: NA; D gene: TRBD2; J gene: TRBJ2-1; CDR3 DNA: TGTGCCAGCAGTTTTAGGGCCGGGACTAGCGGGAGAGGTGAGCAGTTCTTC; CDR3 protein: CASSFRAGTSGRGEQFF
V gene: TRBV7-2; clone size: few; D gene: NA; J gene: TRBJ1-6; CDR3 DNA: TGTGCCAGCAGCGCTCCTGAGGGGAACTCACCCCTCCACTTT; CDR3 protein: CASSAPEGNSPLHF
V gene: TRBV4-1; clone size: few; D gene: NA; J gene: TRBJ2-5; CDR3 DNA: TGCGCCAGCAGCCAGGTTAGGGGAGAGACCCAGTACTTC; CDR3 protein: CASSQVRGETQYF
V gene: TRBV10-3; clone size: NA; D gene: NA; J gene: TRBJ1-5; CDR3 DNA: TGTGCCATCAGTGACGGCAGAGATCAGCCCCAGCATTTT; CDR3 protein: CAISDGRDQPQHF
V gene: TRBV20-1; clone size: NA; D gene: NA; J gene: TRBJ1-5; CDR3 DNA: TGCAGTGCTAGAGTTGGCTACAGCAATCAGCCCCAGCATTTT; CDR3 protein: CSARVGYSNQPQHF
V gene: TRBV28; clone size: few; D gene: NA; J gene: TRBJ1-2; CDR3 DNA: TGTGCCAGCAGTTCCCTCGCCGGGGCAGTCTATGGCTACACCTTC; CDR3 protein: CASSSLAGAVYGYTF
V gene: TRBV7-9; clone size: NA; D gene: NA; J gene: TRBJ1-2; CDR3 DNA: TGTGCCAGCAGCTTAGGGGGGCTTGACTATGGCTACACCTTC; CDR3 protein: CASSLGGLDYGYTF
V gene: TRBV6-6; clone size: NA; D gene: TRBD2; J gene: TRBJ2-1; CDR3 DNA: TGTGCCAGCAAGGGGACTAGCGCGTCCAATGAGCAGTTCTTC; CDR3 protein: CASKGTSASNEQFF
V gene: TRBV12-3/TRBV12-4; clone size: NA; D gene: NA; J gene: TRBJ2-3; CDR3 DNA: TGTGCCAGCAGTCCCAGCAGGGCCTTAAATACGCAGTATTTT; CDR3 protein: CASSPSRALNTQYF
V gene: TRBV29-1; clone size: NA; D gene: NA; J gene: TRBJ1-1; CDR3 DNA: TGCAGCGTTGAGTCACAGGGAGGGAACACTGAAGCTTTCTTT; CDR3 protein: CSVESQGGNTEAFF
V gene: TRBV7-3; clone size: few; D gene: TRBD2; J gene: TRBJ2-1; CDR3 DNA: TGTGCCAGCAGCGGGACTAGAGACAATGAGCAGTTCTTC; CDR3 protein: CASSGTRDNEQFF
V gene: TRBV19; clone size: NA; D gene: NA; J gene: TRBJ1-1; CDR3 DNA: TGTGCCAGTAGTATCGGGTCGGGGGTACTTAACACTGAAGCTTTCTTT; CDR3 protein: CASSIGSGVLNTEAFF
V gene: TRBV7-9; clone size: NA; D gene: NA; J gene: TRBJ1-4; CDR3 DNA: TGTGCCAGCAGCTTTCGCAGGGACGGCGCTGAAAAACTGTTTTTT; CDR3 protein: CASSFRRDGAEKLFF
V gene: TRBV7-2; clone size: NA; D gene: NA; J gene: TRBJ1-5; CDR3 DNA: TGTGCCAGCAGCTTCGGCACGGGGATACTCAATCAGCCCCAGCATTTT; CDR3 protein: CASSFGTGILNQPQHF
V gene: TRBV6-1; clone size: few; D gene: TRBD1; J gene: TRBJ2-7; CDR3 DNA: TGTGCCAGCAGTTCCCGGCCTCCCGGACAGGGGAACGAGCAGTACTTC; CDR3 protein: CASSSRPPGQGNEQYF
V gene: TRBV19; clone size: once; D gene: NA; J gene: TRBJ1-6; CDR3 DNA: TGTGCCAGTAGTACCCTCGAGGGGGAAGATTCACCCCTCCACTTT; CDR3 protein: CASSTLEGEDSPLHF
V gene: TRBV7-6; clone size: few; D gene: TRBD2; J gene: TRBJ2-1; CDR3 DNA: TGTGCCAGCAGCTCGCCCGAGCGGGGAAGCTCCTACAATGAGCAGTTCTTC; CDR3 protein: CASSSPERGSSYNEQFF
V gene: TRBV5-6; clone size: few; D gene: TRBD2; J gene: TRBJ2-3; CDR3 DNA: TGTGCCAGCAGCTTGCCGGGACTAGCCTCAGATACGCAGTATTTT; CDR3 protein: CASSLPGLASDTQYF
V gene: TRBV20-1; clone size: NA; D gene: NA; J gene: TRBJ1-2; CDR3 DNA: TGCAGTGCCTCAACCCTCCACAGCGGAGGCTACACCTTC; CDR3 protein: CSASTLHSGGYTF
V gene: TRBV29-1; clone size: NA; D gene: TRBD1; J gene: TRBJ2-7; CDR3 DNA: TGCAGCGGGCTTGGGGGACAGAGCTACGAGCAGTACTTC; CDR3 protein: CSGLGGQSYEQYF
V gene: TRBV7-8; clone size: NA; D gene: TRBD1; J gene: TRBJ2-7; CDR3 DNA: TGTGCCAGCAGCTCCTGGGACAGTTACGAGCAGTACTTC; CDR3 protein: CASSSWDSYEQYF
V gene: TRBV6-1; clone size: many; D gene: NA; J gene: TRBJ1-6; CDR3 DNA: TGTGCCAGCACCCCTACTTGGGCCGGAGATTCACCCCTCCACTTT; CDR3 protein: CASTPTWAGDSPLHF
V gene: TRBV7-3; clone size: few; D gene: NA; J gene: TRBJ2-3; CDR3 DNA: TGTGCCAGCAATAAGGGCCCGGGTTCTACAGATACGCAGTATTTT; CDR3 protein: CASNKGPGSTDTQYF
V gene: TRBV12-5; clone size: NA; D gene: NA; J gene: TRBJ1-1; CDR3 DNA: TGTGCTAGTGGTTTGCGAGCTTTCTTT; CDR3 protein: CASGLRAFF
V gene: TRBV7-6; clone size: NA; D gene: NA; J gene: TRBJ2-3; CDR3 DNA: TGTGCCAGCAGCTTCGTCCCAGCCGGGACGTCCGATACGCAGTATTTT; CDR3 protein: CASSFVPAGTSDTQYF
V gene: TRBV9; clone size: NA; D gene: TRBD2; J gene: TRBJ2-1; CDR3 DNA: TGTGCCAGCAGCGTAGAAATAGCGGGGGGGCCAACGGATGAGCAGTTCTTC; CDR3 protein: CASSVEIAGGPTDEQFF
V gene: TRBV19; clone size: NA; D gene: NA; J gene: TRBJ1-5; CDR3 DNA: TGTGCCAGTAGGAGCAGGGGTTTCAATCAGCCCCAGCATTTT; CDR3 protein: CASRSRGFNQPQHF
V gene: TRBV7-9; clone size: few; D gene: NA; J gene: TRBJ1-6; CDR3 DNA: TGTGCCAGCAGCAGACTCAGGGGATATAATTCACCCCTCCACTTT; CDR3 protein: CASSRLRGYNSPLHF
V gene: TRBV11-1; clone size: few; D gene: NA; J gene: TRBJ2-7; CDR3 DNA: TGTGCCAGCAGCCCAGGGACGGTAAGCTCCTACGAGCAGTACTTC; CDR3 protein: CASSPGTVSSYEQYF
V gene: TRBV11-1; clone size: few; D gene: TRBD1; J gene: TRBJ2-2; CDR3 DNA: TGTGCCAGCAGCTTAGCCGGGACAGGGGTTCCGTTTTTT; CDR3 protein: CASSLAGTGVPFF
V gene: TRBV7-3; clone size: NA; D gene: TRBD2; J gene: TRBJ2-7; CDR3 DNA: TGTGCCAGCAGCTTAATAGCGGGAAGAGAGCAGTACTTC; CDR3 protein: CASSLIAGREQYF
V gene: TRBV7-2; clone size: many; D gene: TRBD2; J gene: TRBJ2-1; CDR3 DNA: TGTGCCAGCAACCCTAGCGGGACCACCTACAATGAGCAGTTCTTC; CDR3 protein: CASNPSGTTYNEQFF
V gene: TRBV3-1; clone size: NA; D gene: NA; J gene: TRBJ2-3; CDR3 DNA: TGTGCCAGCAGCCCGGACGCTAAGCAAGATACGCAGTATTTT; CDR3 protein: CASSPDAKQDTQYF
V gene: TRBV7-2; clone size: NA; D gene: TRBD1; J gene: TRBJ1-2; CDR3 DNA: TGTGCCAGCAGCTCCGATCGGGGGCAGGGGGCTTGGGATGGCTACACCTTC; CDR3 protein: CASSSDRGQGAWDGYTF